This entry features one TCR beta chain sequence. Its target is not known. Germline lookup yields CDR1 SGHTA and CDR2 FQGNSA. This CDR3 is built from 13 residues. V was clipped by 6 bases and J by 4 bases; unmatched bases: 4. This sample is drawn from a study of Tregs in tolerant kidney transplant recipients. Study-wide findings and caveats: Few patients were studied, so findings need validation in larger groups.

Sequencing was performed with immunoSEQ multiplex PCR; in TCRdb, only in-frame clones are kept and a portion is missing. Altogether 60,000 or so clones are present, 80% to 90% being singletons, with the ten largest covering around 2.3%. Unstimulated regulatory T cells (CD4+CD25+CD127-), CD4+CD25- non-regulatory cells, CD4 and CD8 cells were FACS-sorted from thawed PBMCs. This TCR derives from a human donor who received a combined kidney and bone marrow transplant. The chain carries TRBV7-2 and TRBJ2-7, with 9 bases that match TRBD2. The specimen was Tregs from blood, collected before the transplant. Here the CDR3 DNA reads TGTGCCAGCAGGGATGCGGGGGGGTACGAGCAGTACTTC. It specifies CASRDAGGYEQYF.